This T cell receptor beta chain was identified in a study of response to subunit inactivated influenza vaccine. Overall study findings and caveats: After each seasonal influenza vaccination, few new T cells are recruited, the authors suggested.

There are 14 residues in the CDR3. Losses at the gene ends were 5 bases for V and 5 bases for J; bases not matched to a gene: 6. The germline CDR1 and CDR2 sequences are MNHNS and SASEGT. TCRdb processed the RT-PCR reads anew with MiXCR; each CDR3 protein has one entry. The table records 400,000 to 650,000 distinct CDR3 sequences, roughly 7.9% of them present only once. This clonotype was seen a handful of times. Its antigen remains unknown. The specimen was PBMCs from blood, collected about 24 months after vaccination. The sequence came from a man aged 50 to 69 who received an inactivated influenza vaccine. The V call is TRBV6-1, the J call TRBJ2-1; 7 nucleotides line up with TRBD1. The CDR3 region is CASSQTGINNEQFF. The CDR3, as DNA: TGTGCCAGCAGTCAGACAGGGATTAACAATGAGCAGTTCTTC.